Here is one T cell receptor (beta chain) with its context. This clone was counted between two and nine times. Which antigen it targets is not known. There are no base qualities to consult, and no much larger clone falls within one base. The data derive from a study of technical replicates of blood from a handful of donors (dated by TCRdb to about 2017). Library preparation used the immunoSEQ multiplex PCR assay. Entries here come from immuneACCESS through TCRdb and include only in-frame sequences with V and J called. Some clones fail to appear in such tables; in the studies checked, an unresolved V gene covers under half of the shortfall, and the cause of the remainder is unknown. Here the sample has some 60,000 clones; 80% to 90% occur a single time. The leading ten clones occupy 4% to 6.5% of the sample. V is trimmed back by 4 bases and J by 10 bases, and the junction contains 9 bases that no gene match accounts for. The CDR3 runs 15 amino acids, cysteine and phenylalanine included. Of all the DNA, just the CDR3 is kept, 45 bases in frame from base 1. CDR1 and CDR2, looked up from the germline V gene, are SGHRS and YFSETQ.

The origin of this receptor is a human donor in good health. Some clones in this sample may be carry-over from other donors' samples. The sequencing input was PBMCs. The rearrangement joined TRBV5-1 to TRBJ1-6; TRBD1 aligns with 9 central bases. The base sequence is TGCGCCAGCAGCGGGGGGACAGGGCTAGAGTCACCCCTCCACTTT. Translated, this is CASSGGTGLESPLHF.